This T cell receptor (beta chain) was profiled in a study of Graves' ophthalmopathy and Graves' hyperthyroidism. CDR3 length equals 16 residues. V shed 2 bases, J shed 4 bases, and the junction held 4 bases outside the gene matches. The V gene's germline CDR1 is SGHVS and CDR2 FQNEAQ. Amplified material comprised TCR beta CDR3 regions derived from RNA transcripts. Second-round multiplex PCR came after a first-round RT-PCR that employed HTBI primers. MiXCR was run by TCRdb on the multiplex PCR reads, yielding one entry per CDR3 protein. The repertoire holds about 700,000 distinct CDR3 sequences, with about 38% as singletons.

Sequencing used peripheral blood. This chain connects TRBV7-8 to TRBJ2-6; 8 bases match TRBD1. This sequence was found in an adult man with Graves' ophthalmopathy. The CDR3 here is CASSLSTGAGANVLTF. The CDR3, as DNA: TGTGCCAGCAGCTTATCGACAGGGGCAGGGGCCAACGTCCTGACTTTC.